The clone carrying this T cell receptor (beta chain) was picked up one time. Its target is not known. The sample comes from a study of T cell responses to AZD1222 COVID-19 vaccine. Findings of the study overall: White British donors predominated, females outnumbered males, and clonal diversity was possibly underestimated.

CDR1 SNHLY and CDR2 FYNNEI come from the germline V gene. This CDR3 region has 14 residues. Trimming took off 6 bases at V and 8 bases at J, with 14 bases between the two ends. Method: immunoSEQ multiplex PCR; TCRdb's copy keeps in-frame clones and lacks some. Here the sample spans 90,000 to 110,000 clones, approximately 85% being singletons. The V gene is TRBV2, the J gene TRBJ1-6, with D possibly TRBD1 on 6 matching bases. The source material was peripheral blood, sampled on day 0 of MenACWY control vaccination. The receptor comes from an adult in good health. CDR3 loop: CASSPWGRDSPLHF. CDR3 DNA: TGTGCCAGCAGCCCCTGGGGGCGGGATTCACCCCTCCACTTT.